Below, 17 T cell receptor beta chains from the same sample are listed, as sequenced in a study of CD4+ T cells in melanoma. The method was immunoSEQ multiplex PCR; TCRdb's version includes in-frame clones alone and lacks a portion of them. The profile shows about 10,000 clones, roughly 80% of them singletons. The sample comprised cells from a culture (not recorded whether cultured in vitro). The source is a human donor with melanoma.

This clone came up a few times. CDR3 coding DNA: TGTGCCTGGAGTGCCAGTAGCGGGGGGGCCCTTTCCTACAATGAGCAGTTCTTC. Amino acids: CAWSASSGGALSYNEQFF. This chain uses TRBV30 with TRBJ2-1; 11 bases line up with TRBD2. The V segment lost 1 base and the J segment 1 base; nucleotides outside the gene matches: 9. The germline V gene encodes CDR1 GTSNPN and CDR2 SVGIG (reference sequence). The CDR3 is made up of 18 amino acids. Supplemented by reference TRBV30 and TRBJ2-1, the full variable domain reads SQTIHQWPATLVQPVGSPLSLECTVEGTSNPNLYWYRQAAGRGLQLLFYSVGIGQISSEVPQNLSASRPQDRQFILSSKKLLLSDSGFYLCAWSASSGGALSYNEQFFGPGTRLTVL.

This chain links TRBV7-6 with TRBJ2-7; D perhaps matches TRBD1 (5 bases). Germline V gene data show CDR1 as SGHVS and CDR2 as FNYEAQ. The CDR3 sequence is 14 residues long. Trimming stripped 0 bases from V and 2 bases from J, with 8 bases between. CDR3 protein: CASSLATGAYEQYF. The CDR3 coding sequence is TGTGCCAGCAGCTTAGCAACAGGAGCCTACGAGCAGTACTTC.

The chain has TRBV13 and TRBJ2-2; 11 nucleotides line up with TRBD2. CDR1 and CDR2 (germline): PRHDT, FYEKMQ (reference sequence). The CDR3 spans 17 residues. The junction had 7 bases not matched to a gene; V was cut back by 3 bases and J by 4 bases. The CDR3 is CASSFVAGGTSTGELFF. CDR3 coding DNA: TGTGCCAGCAGCTTTGTAGCGGGGGGGACCTCCACCGGGGAGCTGTTTTTT.

The chain employs TRBV15 and TRBJ2-3; 9 bases fit TRBD1. CDR3 length: 16 amino acids. Trimming cost V 4 bases and J 2 bases; bases outside gene matches: 7. Germline V gene sequence: CDR1 LNHNV, CDR2 YYDKDF (reference sequence). The CDR3 reads CATSTGTGINTDTQYF. CDR3 nucleotides: TGTGCCACCAGCACCGGGACAGGGATCAACACAGATACGCAGTATTTT.

The gene calls are TRBV6-5 and TRBJ1-1; D not resolved. The V gene's germline CDR1 is MNHEY and CDR2 SVGAGI. The V end lost 5 bases, the J end lost 3 bases, and 13 bases lay between the germline ends. The CDR3 runs 14 residues. The CDR3 loop is CASSLSRRDTEAFF. The CDR3 nucleotides read TGTGCCAGCAGTCTGTCCCGAAGGGACACTGAAGCTTTCTTT.

The chain is built from TRBV4-1 and TRBJ2-1; no reliable D call. The germline V and J ends were trimmed by 5 bases and 4 bases, with 21 bases remaining between them. CDR1 is MGHRA, CDR2 YSYEKL, per germline. The CDR3 spans 17 residues. The CDR3: CASSLRSEGFIYNEQFF. The CDR3 region has the DNA TGCGCCAGCAGCTTGAGATCAGAAGGATTCATTTACAATGAGCAGTTCTTC.

The count of this clone is one. This chain joins TRBV6-5 and TRBJ2-2, with unresolved D. This CDR3 has 12 amino acids. Germline V gene sequence: CDR1 MNHEY, CDR2 SVGAGI. V was cut by 5 bases and J by 7 bases, with 8 bases left in between. The CDR3 DNA is TGTGCCAGCAGTCCGTTGGTCGGGGAGCTGTTTTTT. Encoded protein: CASSPLVGELFF.

In its sample, this clone was seen a few times. V usage is TRBV5-1 and J usage is TRBJ1-1; D is undetermined. Looked up from germline, CDR1 is SGHRS and CDR2 is YFSETQ. The CDR3 length is 14 residues. Deletions cut 9 bases from V and 1 base from J, with 16 bases between. CDR3 sequence: CATRTHTANTEAFF. CDR3 DNA: TGCGCCACCAGGACCCATACAGCGAACACTGAAGCTTTCTTT. Supplemented by reference TRBV5-1 and TRBJ1-1, the full variable domain reads KAGVTQTPRYLIKTRGQQVTLSCSPISGHRSVSWYQQTPGQGLQFLFEYFSETQRNKGNFPGRFSGRQFSNSRSEMNVSTLELGDSALYLCATRTHTANTEAFFGQGTRLTVV.

This sequence joins TRBV5-4 and TRBJ2-3, with D hard to call. The germline V and J ends were trimmed by 4 bases and 4 bases, with 10 bases remaining between them. Germline lookup yields CDR1 SGHNT and CDR2 YYREEE (reference sequence). The CDR3 runs to 13 residues. The CDR3 nucleotides read TGTGCCAGCAGCCGCACTTCACCAGATACGCAGTATTTT. Translating gives CASSRTSPDTQYF.

V gene TRBV6-1 combines with J gene TRBJ2-2, with 7 nucleotides matching TRBD1. The CDR3 is made up of 15 amino acids. Germline CDR1 is MNHNS and CDR2 is SASEGT. After removal of 2 bases from V and 4 bases from J, the junction contained 4 bases not matched to a gene. CDR3 sequence (DNA): TGTGCCAGCAGTGAAATGGACAGGTCCACCGGGGAGCTGTTTTTT. Encoded protein: CASSEMDRSTGELFF.

This chain uses TRBV5-1 with TRBJ2-3; 8 nucleotides line up with TRBD2. There are 14 residues in the CDR3. V lost 4 bases and J lost 2; bases outside the gene matches: 3. Germline V CDR1 and CDR2: SGHRS, YFSETQ. The CDR3 coding sequence is TGCGCCAGCAGCCGGGGGGGCTACACAGATACGCAGTATTTT. Amino acid sequence: CASSRGGYTDTQYF.

The V call is TRBV20-1, the J call TRBJ1-1, with no clear D. CDR1 and CDR2 from the germline V gene are DFQATT and SNEGSKA (reference sequence). CDR3 length equals 11 residues. The V and J ends lost 3 bases and 1 base respectively, with 3 bases between them. This chain's CDR3 is CSARGNTEAFF. The CDR3 DNA reads as TGCAGTGCTAGGGGGAACACTGAAGCTTTCTTT.

J is TRBJ2-3 and V is TRBV19; 10 bases align to TRBD2. The V gene end was trimmed by 3 bases and the J gene end by 0 bases; junction bases not matched to a gene: 15. The CDR3 spans 20 residues. Germline lookup yields CDR1 LNHDA and CDR2 SQIVND (reference sequence). CDR3 in amino acids: CASSMKASGGATSSTDTQYF. CDR3 coding DNA: TGTGCCAGTAGTATGAAGGCTAGCGGGGGAGCCACCTCTAGCACAGATACGCAGTATTTT.

CDR3: CASSPRETSLAQETQYF. The CDR3 nucleotides are TGCGCCAGCAGCCCTCGAGAGACTAGCTTAGCCCAAGAGACCCAGTACTTC. The chain employs TRBV4-1 and TRBJ2-5; 7 nucleotides agree with TRBD2. This CDR3 has 17 amino acids. Losses at the gene ends were 4 bases for V and 1 base for J; bases not matched to a gene: 12. Germline assignment: CDR1 MGHRA and CDR2 YSYEKL.

The rearrangement joins TRBV6-2 or TRBV6-3 to TRBJ2-5, with D perhaps matching TRBD1 (6 bases). Per the germline V gene, CDR1 is MNHEY and CDR2 is SVGEGT. This CDR3 has 16 amino acids. Trimming cost V 2 bases and J 4 bases, with 17 bases left between them. The CDR3 nucleotides are TGTGCCAGCAGTTACCACCGGGACACGATGAGAGAGACCCAGTACTTC. This encodes CASSYHRDTMRETQYF.

The V gene is TRBV28, the J gene TRBJ2-7, with D unresolved. The CDR3 is 11 residues long. V lost 6 bases, J lost 0 bases, and 3 bases lay in between. The germline CDR1 and CDR2 sequences are MDHEN and SYDVKM. In nucleotides, the CDR3 is TGTGCCAGCAGGTTCTCCTACGAGCAGTACTTC. It codes for CASRFSYEQYF. The full variable domain, completed using reference TRBV28 and TRBJ2-7, is DVKVTQSSRYLVKRTGEKVFLECVQDMDHENMFWYRQDPGLGLRLIYFSYDVKMKEKGDIPEGYSVSREKKERFSLILESASTNQTSMYLCASRFSYEQYFGPGTRLTVT.

V usage is TRBV4-1 and J usage is TRBJ2-3; 10 bases match TRBD1. This CDR3 comprises 16 residues. Germline assignment: CDR1 MGHRA and CDR2 YSYEKL. The trim removed 4 bases at V and 5 bases at J, leaving 9 bases unmatched. The CDR3 reads CASSRGQGGYGDTQYF. The DNA of the CDR3 is TGCGCCAGCAGCCGAGGACAGGGGGGGTATGGAGATACGCAGTATTTT.